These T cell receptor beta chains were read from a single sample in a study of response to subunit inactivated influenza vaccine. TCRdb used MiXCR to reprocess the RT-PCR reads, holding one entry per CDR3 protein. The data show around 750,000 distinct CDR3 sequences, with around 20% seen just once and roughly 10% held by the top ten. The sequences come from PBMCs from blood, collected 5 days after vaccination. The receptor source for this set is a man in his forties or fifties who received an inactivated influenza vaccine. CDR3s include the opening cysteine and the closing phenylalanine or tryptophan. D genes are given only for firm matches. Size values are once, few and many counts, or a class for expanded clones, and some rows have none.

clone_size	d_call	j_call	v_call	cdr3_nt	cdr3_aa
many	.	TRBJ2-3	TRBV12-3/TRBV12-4	TGTGCCAGCAGTTCCCCAACTATCACAGATACGCAGTATTTT	CASSSPTITDTQYF
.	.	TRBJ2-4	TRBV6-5	TGTGCCAGCAGTTACTCGGGCGACAGAGACAAAAACATTCAGTACTTC	CASSYSGDRDKNIQYF
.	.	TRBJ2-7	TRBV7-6	TGTGCCAGCAGCTTAGCGGGACCCCTTGCCGAGCAGTACTTC	CASSLAGPLAEQYF
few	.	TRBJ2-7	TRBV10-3	TGTGCCATCAGTGCTCAAGGGACCTACGAGCAGTACTTC	CAISAQGTYEQYF
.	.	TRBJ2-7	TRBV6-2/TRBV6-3	TGTGCCAGCAGTTACTCGACTTTCGCTTACGAGCAGTACTTC	CASSYSTFAYEQYF
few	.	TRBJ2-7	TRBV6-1	TGTGCCAGCAGGCCGGGAGTTTCCTACGAGCAGTACTTC	CASRPGVSYEQYF
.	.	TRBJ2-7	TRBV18	TGTGCCAGCTCCACCCAGGACTCTTACGAGCAGTACTTC	CASSTQDSYEQYF
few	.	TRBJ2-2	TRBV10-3	TGTGCCATCAGACAAGACACCGGGGAGCTGTTTTTT	CAIRQDTGELFF
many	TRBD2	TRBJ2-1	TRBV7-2	TGTGCCAGCAGTCCTAGGGGTAGCGGGAGAAGAGGTGAGCAGTTCTTC	CASSPRGSGRRGEQFF
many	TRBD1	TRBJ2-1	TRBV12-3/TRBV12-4	TGTGCCAGCAGTCTCCGCCGGGACAGATCCTACAATGAGCAGTTCTTC	CASSLRRDRSYNEQFF
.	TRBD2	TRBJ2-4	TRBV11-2	TGTGCCATCAGCCACCGGACTAGCGGGGGGGCTGACATTCAGTACTTC	CAISHRTSGGADIQYF
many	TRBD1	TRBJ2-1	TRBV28	TGTGCCAGCAGTGTATTACAGGGGTTCCTCACCTTC	CASSVLQGFLTF
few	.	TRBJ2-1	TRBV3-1	TGTGCCAGCAGCCTGCCCTTCAATGAGCAGTTCTTC	CASSLPFNEQFF
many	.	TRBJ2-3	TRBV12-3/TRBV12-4	TGTGCCAGCAGTTTAGCGAATTGGTACCTTTGGGGGGGCACAGATACGCAGTATTTT	CASSLANWYLWGGTDTQYF
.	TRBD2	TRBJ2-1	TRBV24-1	TGTGCCACCAGTGCTCACGGGGGGGGCTCCTACAATGAGCAGTTCTTC	CATSAHGGGSYNEQFF
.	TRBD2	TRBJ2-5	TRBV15	TGTGCCACCAGCAGAGGGACTAGCCTAACCCTACAAGAGACCCAGTACTTC	CATSRGTSLTLQETQYF
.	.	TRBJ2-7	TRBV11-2	TGTGCCAGCAGCTTAAGGGCACGATCCTTCTACGAGCAGTACTTC	CASSLRARSFYEQYF
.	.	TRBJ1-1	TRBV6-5	TGTGCCAGCAGCAATCGGGGGGGCCCAGCTTTCTTT	CASSNRGGPAFF
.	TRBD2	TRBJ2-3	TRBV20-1	TGCAGTGCTAGAGATCGGGGGGAGGATACGCAGTATTTT	CSARDRGEDTQYF
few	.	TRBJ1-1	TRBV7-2	TGTGCCAGCAGCTTAGAACCTACGAACACTGAAGCTTTCTTT	CASSLEPTNTEAFF
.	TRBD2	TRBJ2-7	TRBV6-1	TGTGCCAGCAGAGGGTCGGGAGGGCCTGTCTACGAGCAGTACTTC	CASRGSGGPVYEQYF
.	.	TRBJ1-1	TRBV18	TGTGCCACAACAATAGGGGGATTCACTGAAGCTTTCTTT	CATTIGGFTEAFF
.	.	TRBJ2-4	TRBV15	TGTGCCACCTCCCCAGCCAAAAACATTCAGTACTTC	CATSPAKNIQYF
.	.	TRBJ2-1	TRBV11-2	TGTGCCATGGGCGGTACCTCCTACAATGAGCAGTTCTTC	CAMGGTSYNEQFF
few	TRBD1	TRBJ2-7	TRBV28	TGTGCCAGCAATGGACAGGGTGGCACCTACGAGCAGTACTTC	CASNGQGGTYEQYF
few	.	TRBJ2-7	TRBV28	TGTGCCAGCAGGGACTATCGGGACACTATCTTC	CASRDYRDTIF
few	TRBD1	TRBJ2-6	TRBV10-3	TGTGCCATCAGTAGACAGGGGGCGGCGGGGGCCAACGTCCTGACTTTC	CAISRQGAAGANVLTF
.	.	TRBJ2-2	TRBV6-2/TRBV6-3	TGTGCCAGCAGTCGGCGAACAGAGTCGAACACCGGGGAGCTGTTTTTT	CASSRRTESNTGELFF
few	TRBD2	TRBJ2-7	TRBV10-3	TGTGCCATCAGTGACCCGGGACTAGCGGGAGGGGTCTACGAGCAGTACTTC	CAISDPGLAGGVYEQYF
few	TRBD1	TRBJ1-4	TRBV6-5	TGTGCCAGCAGTTACGAGAGGGGGCGCGCAACTAATGAAAAACTGTTTTTT	CASSYERGRATNEKLFF
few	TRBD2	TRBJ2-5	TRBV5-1	TGCGCCAGCCTACCAGCGGGGGGTCAAGAGACCCAGTACTTC	CASLPAGGQETQYF
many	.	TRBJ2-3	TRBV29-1	TGCAGCGTTGTCCCCGGGGGAAGCACAGATACGCAGTATTTT	CSVVPGGSTDTQYF
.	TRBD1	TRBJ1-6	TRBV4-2	TGTGCCAGCAGCCCCCATGGACAGGGAATGAATTCACCCCTCCACTTT	CASSPHGQGMNSPLHF
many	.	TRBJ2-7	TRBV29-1	TGCAGCGCTGCGTCCGGTTACGAGCAGTACTTC	CSAASGYEQYF
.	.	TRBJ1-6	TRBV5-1	TGCGCCAGCAGCTTCACGGAATCCTATAATTCACCCCTCCACTTT	CASSFTESYNSPLHF
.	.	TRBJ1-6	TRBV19	TGTGCCAGTAGTATAGGGGGGCGCGGTTCACCCCTCCACTTT	CASSIGGRGSPLHF
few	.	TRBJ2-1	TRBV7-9	TGTGCCAGCAGCTCGAGGACTTCCAGCTCCTACAATGAGCAGTTCTTC	CASSSRTSSSYNEQFF
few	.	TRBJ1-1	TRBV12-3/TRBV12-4	TGTGCCAGCAGGTGGGTAGAGAACACTGAAGCTTTCTTT	CASRWVENTEAFF
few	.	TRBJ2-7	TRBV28	TGTGCCAGCCGGCCGGGGGCGAGACCCTACGAGCAGTACTTC	CASRPGARPYEQYF
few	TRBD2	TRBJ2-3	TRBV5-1	TGCGCCAGCAGCTTGGCGACTAGCCCGAGCACAGATACGCAGTATTTT	CASSLATSPSTDTQYF
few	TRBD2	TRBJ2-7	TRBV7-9	TGTGCCAGCGTCGGGGGGGGCGGCGAGCAGTACTTC	CASVGGGGEQYF
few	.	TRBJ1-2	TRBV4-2	TGTGCCAGCAGAAACAGGGTTCTTGAGGACTATGGCTACACCTTC	CASRNRVLEDYGYTF
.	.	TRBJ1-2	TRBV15	TGTGCCACCAGCAAGAGCCAGAAGGACGGCTACACCTTC	CATSKSQKDGYTF
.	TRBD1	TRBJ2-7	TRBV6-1	TGTGCCAGCAGTACACCCCGGGACAGGGTTTCCTACGAGCAGTACTTC	CASSTPRDRVSYEQYF
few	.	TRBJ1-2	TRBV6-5	TGTGCCAGCAGTTACTGGGGCAACTATGGCTACACCTTC	CASSYWGNYGYTF
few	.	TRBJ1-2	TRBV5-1	TGCGCCAGCACCTACACAAGCGGAGTGGCGGGCACTAACTATGGCTACACCTTC	CASTYTSGVAGTNYGYTF
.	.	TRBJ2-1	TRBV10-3	TGTGCCATCAGTAGAGGCGGTGGAGGGGGATCCTACAATGAGCAGTTCTTC	CAISRGGGGGSYNEQFF
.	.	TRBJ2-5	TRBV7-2	TGTGCCAGCAGCTTCTGGCGGGACCAAGAGACCCAGTACTTC	CASSFWRDQETQYF
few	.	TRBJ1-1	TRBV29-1	TGCAGCGTCAGTGGTAGGGCTTCCGCTTTCTTT	CSVSGRASAFF
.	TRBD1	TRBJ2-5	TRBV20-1	TGCAGTGCTAGAGATGACAGGGGGGGACGCGAGACCCAGTACTTC	CSARDDRGGRETQYF
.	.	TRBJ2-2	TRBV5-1	TGCGCCAGCGCCCCTGGAAACACCGGGGAGCTGTTTTTT	CASAPGNTGELFF
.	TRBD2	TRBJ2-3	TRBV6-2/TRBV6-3	TGTGCCATCAGTCTCACTAGCGGGGGGAGCACAGATACGCAGTATTTT	CAISLTSGGSTDTQYF
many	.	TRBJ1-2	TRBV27	TGTGCCAGCAGTCGTATCGCCAGGGTAGGATCTGACTATGGCTACACCTTC	CASSRIARVGSDYGYTF
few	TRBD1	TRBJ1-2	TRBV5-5	TGTGCCAGCAGCTTGTGGGACAGCTCTAACTATGGCTACACCTTC	CASSLWDSSNYGYTF
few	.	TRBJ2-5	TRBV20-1	TGCAGTGCTAGAAGGCAGGGATTTTTGGAGACCCAGTACTTC	CSARRQGFLETQYF